These 29 T cell receptor beta chains share one sample of origin, sequenced in a study of blood T cells in healthy people across ages. Using a J-beta primer mix together with a sample-barcoded 5' primer, a second PCR was run for roughly 6 to 12 cycles. TCRdb re-analysed the 5' RACE reads in MiXCR, keeping a single row per CDR3 protein. The sample lists approximately 1.5 million distinct CDR3 sequences, about 45% occurring once. Sequencing was performed on blood. The receptors derive from a woman in her late teens or twenties in good health.

The chain carries TRBV11-2 and TRBJ2-7; 9 bases agree with TRBD1. Germline values: CDR1 SGHAT, CDR2 FQNNGV. This CDR3 is built from 12 residues. The junction had 7 bases not matched to a gene; V was cut back by 6 bases and J by 10 bases. CDR3 sequence (DNA): TGTGCCAGCAGTCTAGGGGGACAGGGTCAGTACTTC. Translated: CASSLGGQGQYF.

This chain uses TRBV9 with TRBJ1-1, with no clear D. Germline CDR1 is SGDLS and CDR2 is YYNGEE. This CDR3 spans 16 amino acids. The V end was cut by 3 bases, the J end by 1 base, with 16 bases between. CDR3 DNA: TGTGCCAGCAGCGCTTTAGACCGGGGATCGAACACTGAAGCTTTCTTT. Protein sequence: CASSALDRGSNTEAFF.

The chain uses TRBV4-3 and TRBJ1-2, with D possibly being TRBD1 (5 bases). There are 16 residues in the CDR3. V was shortened by 0 bases and J by 2 bases, with 13 bases between the two germline ends. Germline-derived CDR1 and CDR2 are LGHNA and YSLEER. CDR3 sequence (DNA): TGCGCCAGCAGCCAAGAGGGGATAAGACAGAACTATGGCTACACCTTC. Amino acids: CASSQEGIRQNYGYTF.

This sequence joins TRBV20-1 and TRBJ2-2; no clear D. V lost 3 bases and J lost 7, with 9 bases in between. The germline CDR1 and CDR2 sequences are DFQATT and SNEGSKA (reference sequence). CDR3 length: 12 amino acids. CDR3 region: CSARDLRGELFF. The CDR3 coding sequence is TGCAGTGCTAGGGATCTCCGCGGGGAGCTGTTTTTT.

The CDR3 DNA reads TGCGCCAGCAGCCAAGACGGCCTAGCGGGGATGTACGAGCAGTACTTC. Translated, it gives CASSQDGLAGMYEQYF. The gene calls are TRBV4-3 and TRBJ2-5, with 9 bases matching TRBD2. The J call may be incorrect, as the DNA end agrees better with TRBJ2-7. The germline CDR1 and CDR2 sequences are LGHNA and YSLEER. The CDR3 is 16 amino acids.

This clonotype has ten or more counts. CDR3 DNA: TGTGCCAGCAGTCTTCGAGGGACAGGGGACGAAAAACTGTTTTTT. Protein sequence: CASSLRGTGDEKLFF. This chain connects TRBV12-3 or TRBV12-4 to TRBJ1-4; 10 nucleotides line up with TRBD1. The CDR3 spans 15 residues. The J segment lost 8 bases and the V segment lost 5 bases, leaving 8 bases of the junction unmatched.

In its sample, this clonotype was seen a few times. The chain carries TRBV20-1 and TRBJ1-6; D not resolved. CDR3 size: 13 residues. Looked up from germline, CDR1 is DFQATT and CDR2 is SNEGSKA (reference sequence). Trimming shortened V by 0 bases and J by 7 bases, and 7 bases separated the two germline ends. This CDR3 reads CSARDPENSPLHF. For the CDR3, the DNA is TGCAGTGCTAGAGATCCTGAGAATTCACCCCTCCACTTT.

Note on this clonotype: The junction departs from the called germline gene at one end, perhaps through a read error. The chain recombines TRBV4-2 with TRBJ1-2; 8 bases align to TRBD1. This CDR3 has 14 residues. The germline CDR1 and CDR2 sequences are LGHNA and YNFKEQ. CDR3 sequence (DNA): TGTGTCAGCAGCCAAGAGGACAGGGCCTATGGCTACACCTTC. This encodes CVSSQEDRAYGYTF.

The rearrangement joins TRBV10-3 to TRBJ1-1, with D possibly being TRBD1 (5 bases). Trimming cost V 2 bases and J 1 base, with 14 bases left between them. The CDR3 extends over 16 amino acids. Germline CDR1 ENHRY, CDR2 SYGVKD. CDR3 nucleotides: TGTGCCATCAGTGAGGCCAACAGGAAAACGAACACTGAAGCTTTCTTT. Translating it yields CAISEANRKTNTEAFF.

This clonotype has more than one count but fewer than ten. The chain uses TRBV29-1 and TRBJ2-1; 14 bases are a match to TRBD2. V lost 0 bases, J lost 8 bases, and 6 bases stayed unmatched. Germline V gives CDR1 SQVTM, CDR2 ANQGSEA. The CDR3 is 16 residues long. CDR3 nucleotides: TGCAGCGTTGAAGATCGAGGGACTAGCGGGGGTTATGAGCAGTTCTTC. Its translation: CSVEDRGTSGGYEQFF.

The CDR3 is CASSQGQGSGAVYNEQFF. The DNA for the CDR3 is TGCGCCAGCAGCCAGGGGCAGGGTAGCGGAGCGGTTTACAATGAGCAGTTCTTC. The chain has TRBV4-3 and TRBJ2-1, with D possibly matching TRBD2 (6 bases). The length of the CDR3 is 18 residues. Trimming took off 3 bases at V and 4 bases at J, with 22 bases between the two ends. Germline lookup yields CDR1 LGHNA and CDR2 YSLEER.

The chain uses TRBV12-3 or TRBV12-4 and TRBJ2-3, with unresolved D. The CDR3 spans 12 residues. The V and J ends lost 7 bases and 3 bases respectively, with 8 bases between them. The CDR3 DNA reads as TGTGCCAGCATTTTTATAACAGATACGCAGTATTTT. Protein product: CASIFITDTQYF.

This clonotype was picked up many times. This chain links TRBV4-1 with TRBJ1-1; D not certain. CDR1 is MGHRA, CDR2 YSYEKL, per germline. This CDR3 comprises 14 residues. The ends were cut back, 1 base at V and 0 bases at J, with 6 bases in the middle. The CDR3 DNA is TGCGCCAGCAGCCAAGGACGGATGAACACTGAAGCTTTCTTT. It translates to CASSQGRMNTEAFF.

This clonotype was counted ten times or more. This sequence joins TRBV20-1 and TRBJ2-3; 8 bases align to TRBD2. Looked up from germline, CDR1 is DFQATT and CDR2 is SNEGSKA (reference sequence). The CDR3 contains 13 residues. V was pared by 5 bases and J by 6 bases, with 7 bases of the junction left unmatched. This CDR3 reads CSAPSGSTDTQYF. As DNA, the CDR3 is TGCAGTGCTCCAAGCGGGAGTACGGATACGCAGTATTTT.

This clonotype was counted a single time. V gene TRBV29-1 combines with J gene TRBJ1-2; D call uncertain. Germline V gives CDR1 SQVTM, CDR2 ANQGSEA. V was shortened by 3 bases and J by 6 bases, with 20 bases between the two germline ends. The CDR3 length is 15 residues. CDR3 DNA: TGCAGCGTTGATCCCCTTTGGTCCCGTACGGATGGCTACACCTTC. Protein: CSVDPLWSRTDGYTF.

This chain joins TRBV10-3 and TRBJ1-2; no clear D gene. CDR1 and CDR2 from the germline V gene are ENHRY and SYGVKD. The CDR3 is 15 residues long. V was trimmed by 0 bases and J by 4 bases, leaving 12 bases between them. The CDR3 nucleotides read TGTGCCATCAGTGAGTCGATGACCCTTGGCTATGGCTACACCTTC. This encodes CAISESMTLGYGYTF.

The rearrangement uses TRBV27 and TRBJ2-7; a weak D match, TRBD2 (5 bases). The CDR3 has 15 residues. Trimming stripped 4 bases from V and 0 bases from J, with 13 bases between. Germline lookup yields CDR1 MNHEY and CDR2 SMNVEV (reference sequence). CDR3 sequence: CASSWGAGSSYEQYF. CDR3 in DNA: TGTGCCAGCAGTTGGGGAGCAGGTAGCTCCTACGAGCAGTACTTC.

The chain has TRBV20-1 and TRBJ2-1; no clear D. This CDR3 is built from 11 residues. The V gene's germline CDR1 is DFQATT and CDR2 SNEGSKA (reference sequence). The CDR3 sequence: CGESRGNEQFF. CDR3 nucleotide sequence: TGCGGTGAGAGCCGAGGCAATGAGCAGTTCTTC.

As regards this clonotype: This may be a read error, as it is one base from a much larger clone. This chain's CDR3 is CSAMSTDTQYF. DNA for the CDR3: TGCAGTGCTATGAGCACAGATACGCAGTATTTT. The chain couples TRBV20-1 to TRBJ2-3; no definite D call. Germline assignment: CDR1 DFQATT and CDR2 SNEGSKA (reference sequence). The CDR3 runs 11 residues. Trimming took off 4 bases at V and 0 bases at J, with 2 bases between the two ends.

The CDR3: CASSRRTRSHNEQFF. The DNA for the CDR3 is TGTGCCAGCAGTCGAAGGACTCGTTCACACAATGAGCAGTTCTTC. The chain combines TRBV12-3 or TRBV12-4 with TRBJ2-1, with D possibly matching TRBD2 (5 bases). The CDR3 has 15 residues. The germline V and J ends were trimmed by 5 bases and 5 bases, with 16 bases remaining between them.

The chain is built from TRBV9 and TRBJ1-1, with unresolved D. Germline V gives CDR1 SGDLS, CDR2 YYNGEE. V lost 4 bases to trimming and J lost 0 bases, with 22 bases between them. This CDR3 is 18 amino acids long. CDR3 sequence: CASSPRRPEPYLNTEAFF. The DNA of the CDR3 is TGTGCCAGCAGCCCCCGTCGGCCAGAGCCCTACTTGAACACTGAAGCTTTCTTT. Complete variable domain (other parts from reference TRBV9 and TRBJ1-1): DSGVTQTPKHLITATGQRVTLRCSPRSGDLSVYWYQQSLDQGLQFLIQYYNGEERAKGNILERFSAQQFPDLHSELNLSSLELGDSALYFCASSPRRPEPYLNTEAFFGQGTRLTVV.

The chain links TRBV27 to TRBJ2-3; D may be TRBD2 (6 bases). The germline CDR1 and CDR2 sequences are MNHEY and SMNVEV (reference sequence). V lost 0 bases and J 0 bases, leaving 10 bases between the germline ends. The CDR3 contains 16 residues. The DNA of the CDR3 is TGTGCCAGCAGTTTATCTAGCGGAACTAGCACAGATACGCAGTATTTT. Translated: CASSLSSGTSTDTQYF.

This clonotype has just a few counts. The rearrangement uses TRBV7-2 and TRBJ1-5, with D uncertain. CDR1 SGHTA and CDR2 FQGNSA come from the germline V gene. This CDR3 contains 15 residues. V was clipped by 1 base and J by 2 bases, with 9 bases between them. As DNA, the CDR3 is TGTGCCAGCAGCTTAGGTCGGGAGGGCAATCAGCCCCAGCATTTT. This gives the protein CASSLGREGNQPQHF.

The CDR3 DNA follows: TGTGCCAGCAGTTTAATGACAGTCTACACTGAAGCTTTCTTT. Protein sequence: CASSLMTVYTEAFF. J is TRBJ1-1 and V is TRBV12-3 or TRBV12-4; perhaps TRBD1 as D (5 bases). The CDR3 has 14 amino acids. V lost 2 bases and J lost 3, with 10 bases in between.

Here the CDR3 DNA reads TGCAGCGTTGTAACGGCGGCCAGAACCTACAATGAGCAGTTCTTC. Translation: CSVVTAARTYNEQFF. The V gene is TRBV29-1, the J gene TRBJ2-1, with unresolved D. In germline, CDR1 is SQVTM, CDR2 ANQGSEA. V was clipped by 4 bases and J by 2 bases, with 15 bases between them. The CDR3 runs 15 residues.

In this sample, this clonotype turned up a few times. The CDR3 coding sequence is TGTGCCAGCAGCCCTGGTAGACTAAACACAGATACGCAGTATTTT. This gives the protein CASSPGRLNTDTQYF. This rearrangement joins TRBV7-9 to TRBJ2-3; possibly TRBD2 for D (5 bases). Germline assignment: CDR1 SEHNR and CDR2 FQNEAQ (reference sequence). The V gene lost 5 bases and the J gene lost 2 bases, with 14 bases spanning the gap. CDR3 length equals 15 residues.

The CDR3 here is CASSFHSGQGFYEQYF. The CDR3, as DNA: TGTGCCAGCAGTTTCCATTCGGGACAGGGCTTTTACGAGCAGTACTTC. The chain is built from TRBV27 and TRBJ2-7, with TRBD1 identical over 9 bases. The CDR3 has 16 amino acids. The germline gives CDR1 MNHEY, CDR2 SMNVEV (reference sequence). V gave up 3 bases and J gave up 4 bases; unmatched junction bases: 10.

This chain uses TRBV5-6 with TRBJ1-3; a weak D match, TRBD1 (5 bases). This CDR3 contains 16 residues. Germline V gene sequence: CDR1 SGHDT, CDR2 YYEEEE. V dropped 4 bases and J dropped 0 bases, with 14 bases sitting between them. The CDR3 sequence is CASSPPRQISGNTIYF. CDR3 sequence (DNA): TGTGCCAGCAGCCCCCCCCGACAGATCTCTGGAAACACCATATATTTT.

This rearrangement joins TRBV27 to TRBJ2-2; TRBD1 agrees at 7 bases. Looked up from germline, CDR1 is MNHEY and CDR2 is SMNVEV (reference sequence). J lost 4 bases, V lost 2 bases, and 4 bases had no gene match. This CDR3 is built from 15 residues. CDR3 nucleotide sequence: TGTGCCAGCAGTTTAAAACAGGGGACCACCGGGGAGCTGTTTTTT. Its translation is CASSLKQGTTGELFF.